This T cell receptor (beta chain) was sequenced during a study of blood T cell repertoires in COVID-19. Study information: Acute and convalescent COVID-19 specimens originated in the United States, Italy and Spain. The cDNA or gDNA used as material had been derived from T cells, B-cell-depleted T cells, or PBMCs.

CDR1 WNHNN and CDR2 SYGVQD come from the germline V gene (reference sequence). Trimming at V came to 7 bases and at J to 1 base, leaving 6 bases not matched to a gene. This CDR3 is built from 15 residues. Original data processing: From reference gene primer amplification, estimates of nucleated cell counts were derived. The data were produced by immunoSEQ multiplex PCR, yet TCRdb's version contains in-frame clones alone and is incomplete. That table furnishes V, J and clone size, whereas the DNA furnished D and trimming. The sample consists of approximately 40,000 clones, roughly 78% of them appearing once.

The chain carries TRBV10-1 and TRBJ2-2, with 7 bases matching TRBD1. The material sequenced was peripheral blood. The source of this sequence is a man older than 75 with active or convalescent COVID-19. The CDR3 loop is CASTEGQKNTGELFF. The CDR3 DNA sequence: TGCGCCAGCACCGAGGGACAGAAGAACACCGGGGAGCTGTTTTTT.